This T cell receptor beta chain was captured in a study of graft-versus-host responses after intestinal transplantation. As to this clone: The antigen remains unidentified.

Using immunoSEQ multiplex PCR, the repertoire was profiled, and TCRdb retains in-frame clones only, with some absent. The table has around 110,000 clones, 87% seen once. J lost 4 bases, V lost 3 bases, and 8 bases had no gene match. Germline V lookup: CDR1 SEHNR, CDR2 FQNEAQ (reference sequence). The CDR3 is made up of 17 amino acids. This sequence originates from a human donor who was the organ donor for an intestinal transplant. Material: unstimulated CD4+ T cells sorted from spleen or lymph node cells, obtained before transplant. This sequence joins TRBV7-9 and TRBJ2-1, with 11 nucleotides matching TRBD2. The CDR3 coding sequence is TGTGCCAGCAGCTTGCCTCTCGGGACTAGCGGTTACAATGAGCAGTTCTTC. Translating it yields CASSLPLGTSGYNEQFF. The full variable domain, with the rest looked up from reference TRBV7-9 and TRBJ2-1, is DTGVSQNPRHKITKRGQNVTFRCDPISEHNRLYWYRQTLGQGPEFLTYFQNEAQLEKSRLLSDRFSAERPKGSFSTLEIQRTEQGDSAMYLCASSLPLGTSGYNEQFFGPGTRLTVL.